The 9 T cell receptor beta chains given below trace back to one sample, sequenced in a study of cytomegalovirus exposure and HLA in healthy donors. With 60 Vbeta and 13 Jbeta primers, the PCR was carried out. TCRdb's copy holds only in-frame clones and misses some; the assay was immunoSEQ multiplex PCR. The repertoire consists of some 130,000 clones, with approximately 80% occurring once and the leading ten covering about 1.3%. The specimen sequenced was PBMCs. The receptors shown here come from a man between 45 and 60 years old in good health and CMV-seronegative.

CDR3 sequence: CASSDGSSGRFDEQFF. The CDR3 bases are TGTGCCAGCAGTGACGGGAGTAGCGGGAGGTTCGATGAGCAGTTCTTC. The V gene is TRBV25-1, the J gene TRBJ2-1, with TRBD2 identical over 10 bases. This CDR3 region has 16 residues. CDR1 is MGHDK and CDR2 is SYGVNS in the germline V gene. The V gene end was trimmed by 3 bases and the J gene end by 8 bases; junction bases not matched to a gene: 10. The full variable domain, rest sourced from reference TRBV25-1 and TRBJ2-1, is EADIYQTPRYLVIGTGKKITLECSQTMGHDKMYWYQQDPGMELHLIHYSYGVNSTEKGDLSSESTVSRIRTEHFPLTLESARPSHTSQYLCASSDGSSGRFDEQFFGPGTRLTVL.

The chain recombines TRBV13 with TRBJ1-1; possible D gene TRBD1, 6 bases. The CDR3 is 12 amino acids. Trimming removed 5 bases from V and 12 bases from J, with 16 bases in between. Germline V lookup: CDR1 PRHDT, CDR2 FYEKMQ (reference sequence). CDR3 DNA sequence: TGTGCCAGCAGCGCCGACAGGATCGCGCCTTTCTTT. Translation: CASSADRIAPFF.

This clone has only a few counts. The genes are TRBV19 and TRBJ1-5, with 10 bases identical to TRBD1. CDR3 length: 17 residues. Losses at the gene ends were 7 bases for V and 0 bases for J; bases not matched to a gene: 9. CDR1 LNHDA and CDR2 SQIVND come from the germline V gene (reference sequence). CDR3 in DNA: TGTGCCAGTACCCACCGGGACAGGGGAAATAGCAATCAGCCCCAGCATTTT. Translation gives CASTHRDRGNSNQPQHF.

This chain links TRBV7-2 with TRBJ2-1; D might be TRBD1 (5 bases). The CDR3 is 15 amino acids. Trimming took 7 bases from V and 3 from J, leaving 16 bases between them. Germline CDR1 reads SGHTA; CDR2 reads FQGNSA. The CDR3 DNA sequence: TGTGCCAGCACCAATTCAGGGTTTAACTACAATGAGCAGTTCTTC. Translated, it gives CASTNSGFNYNEQFF.

The rearrangement joins TRBV28 to TRBJ1-5; D gene uncertain. The CDR3 length is 15 residues. V was trimmed by 3 bases and J by 1 base, leaving 10 bases between them. Per germline, CDR1 MDHEN and CDR2 SYDVKM. CDR3 residues: CASSLSGLSNQPQHF. The CDR3 coding sequence is TGTGCCAGCAGTTTGTCGGGGTTGAGCAATCAGCCCCAGCATTTT.

The V and J genes are TRBV7-4 and TRBJ2-1, with TRBD2 as a possible D gene (5 bases). Germline V gene data show CDR1 as SGHVT and CDR2 as SQSDAQ. V shed 6 bases and J shed 2 bases, with 17 bases lying between them. This CDR3 contains 16 residues. The CDR3 DNA sequence: TGTGCCAGCAGTCAATTCGGGGAAGAGGCCTACAATGAGCAGTTCTTC. Encoded protein: CASSQFGEEAYNEQFF.

The rearrangement links TRBV28 to TRBJ2-7, with D possibly being TRBD1 (6 bases). The length of the CDR3 is 12 residues. V was shortened by 5 bases and J by 5 bases, with 10 bases between the two germline ends. Germline CDR1 and CDR2: MDHEN and SYDVKM. The DNA of the CDR3 is TGTGCCAGCAGTCCCGGACAGAACGAGCAGTACTTC. Translated, it gives CASSPGQNEQYF.

The chain uses TRBV5-5 and TRBJ2-7; maybe TRBD1 (6 bases). Germline V CDR1 and CDR2: SGHKS, YYEKEE (reference sequence). V shed 5 bases and J shed 5 bases, with 17 bases lying between them. CDR3 length: 14 amino acids. The CDR3 protein is CASRYRVQSHEQYF. CDR3 bases: TGTGCCAGCAGATACAGGGTTCAGTCCCACGAGCAGTACTTC.

This sequence joins TRBV6-5 and TRBJ2-1; 16 nucleotides match TRBD2. The CDR3 covers 16 residues. Germline assignment: CDR1 MNHEY and CDR2 SVGAGI. The ends lost 4 bases at V and 8 bases at J; junction bases unmatched: 5. The CDR3, as DNA: TGTGCCAGCAGTTCTCCGGGACTAGCGGGAGGGTATGAGCAGTTCTTC. Protein: CASSSPGLAGGYEQFF.